Included here is one TCR beta chain sequence, with context. Germline and junction disagree at one end, which may indicate a read error. Nominally healthy donors provided the samples, though records likely missed some immune exposures. The study ran its PCR with 60 Vbeta and 13 Jbeta primers. Generated by immunoSEQ multiplex PCR, the TCRdb table keeps only in-frame clones and is missing some. The sample records around 100,000 clones, about four fifths being singletons. The data were obtained in a study of cytomegalovirus exposure and HLA in healthy donors. Germline loops: CDR1 SGHNT, CDR2 YYREEE (reference sequence). The CDR3 has 14 amino acids.

The origin of this receptor is a female donor in good health and CMV-seropositive. Sequenced: PBMCs. J is TRBJ2-7 and V is TRBV5-4; D gene unclear. The CDR3 sequence is CASSLPGRSYGQYF. CDR3 bases: TGTGCCAGCAGCTTACCTGGCCGGAGCTACGGGCAGTACTTC.